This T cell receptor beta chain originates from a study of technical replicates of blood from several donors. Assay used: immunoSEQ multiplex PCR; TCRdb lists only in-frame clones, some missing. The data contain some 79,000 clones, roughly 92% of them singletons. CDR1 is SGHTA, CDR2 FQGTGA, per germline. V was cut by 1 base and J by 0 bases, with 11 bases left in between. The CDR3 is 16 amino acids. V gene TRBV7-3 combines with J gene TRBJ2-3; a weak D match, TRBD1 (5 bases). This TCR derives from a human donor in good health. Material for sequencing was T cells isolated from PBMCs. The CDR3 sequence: CASSLKGIQSTDTQYF. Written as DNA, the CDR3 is TGTGCCAGCAGCTTAAAGGGGATTCAGAGCACAGATACGCAGTATTTT.